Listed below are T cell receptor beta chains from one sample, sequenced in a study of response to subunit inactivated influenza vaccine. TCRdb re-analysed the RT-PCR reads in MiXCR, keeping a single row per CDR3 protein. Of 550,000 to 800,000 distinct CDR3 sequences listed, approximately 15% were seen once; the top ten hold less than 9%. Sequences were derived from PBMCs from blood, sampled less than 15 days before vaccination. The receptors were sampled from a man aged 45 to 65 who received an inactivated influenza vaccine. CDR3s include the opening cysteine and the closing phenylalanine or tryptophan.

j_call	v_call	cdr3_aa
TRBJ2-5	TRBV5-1	CASSPEGGTETQYF
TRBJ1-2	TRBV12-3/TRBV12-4	CASRRAAGHYGYTF
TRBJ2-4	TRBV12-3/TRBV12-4	CASRPQGGTKNIQYF
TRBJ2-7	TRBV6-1	CASSTQQGIYEQYF
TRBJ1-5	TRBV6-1	CASSPTPGYAQPQHF
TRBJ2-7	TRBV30	CAWSVRVEQYF
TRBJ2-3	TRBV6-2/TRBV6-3	CASSSRQGDLTDTQYF
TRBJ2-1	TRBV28	CASSSPLGTSGNNEQFF
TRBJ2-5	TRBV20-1	CSAISRGGETQYF
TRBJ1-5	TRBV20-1	CSASIPGNQPQHF
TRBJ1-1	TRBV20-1	CSASGRMNTEAFF
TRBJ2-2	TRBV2	CASVWGTGGTGELFF
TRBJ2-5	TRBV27	CASSFIQRETQYF
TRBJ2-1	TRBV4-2	CASSQDIGNEQFF
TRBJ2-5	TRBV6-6	CASRTITQETQYF
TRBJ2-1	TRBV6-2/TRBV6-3	CASSLGLASEQFF
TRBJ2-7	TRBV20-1	CSALQDYEQYF
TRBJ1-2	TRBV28	CASSLNGQALYYGYTF
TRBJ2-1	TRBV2	CASPRTSGDGEQFF
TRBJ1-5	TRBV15	CATSREGTEYSNQPQHF
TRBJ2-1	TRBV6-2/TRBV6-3	CASTPMTGNEQFF
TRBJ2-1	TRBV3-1	CASRQGGGAHEQFF
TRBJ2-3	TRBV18	CASSPDRVSDTQYF
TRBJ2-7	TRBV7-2	CASSLGDSLYERYF
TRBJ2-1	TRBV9	CASSVSQPSSYNEQFF
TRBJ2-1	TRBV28	CASGRSINEQFF
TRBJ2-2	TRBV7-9	CASSPGFAGELFF
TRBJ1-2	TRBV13	CASSARNYGYTF
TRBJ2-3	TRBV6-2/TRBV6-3	CASSRIPNPSYRSTDTQYF
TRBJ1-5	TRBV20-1	CSARRRGVGNQPQHF
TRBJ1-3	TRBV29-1	CSVESLAGNTIYF
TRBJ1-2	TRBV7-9	CASSNQAAYGYTF
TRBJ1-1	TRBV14	CASSHPGFGPLMNTEAFF